This TCR beta chain was retrieved from a study of control samples from healthy donors and cancer patients. This CDR3 is 17 amino acids long. Germline CDR1 reads SGHDT; CDR2 reads YYEEEE. Trimming took 4 bases from V and 0 from J, leaving 17 bases between them. In its sample, this clone was seen once. TCRdb's copy holds only in-frame clones and misses some; the assay was immunoSEQ multiplex PCR. The data show fewer than 120,000 clones, roughly 90% seen once. The receptor was derived from a woman aged 55-75 years with lung cancer. The genes are TRBV5-6 and TRBJ2-1, with a possible D match to TRBD2 (6 bases). Sample: PBMCs. The CDR3 here is CASSRTSASDSYNEQFF. Here the CDR3 DNA reads TGTGCCAGCAGCAGAACGAGCGCTAGCGACTCCTACAATGAGCAGTTCTTC.